What follows describes a single TCR beta chain. Which antigen it targets is not known. Within one base of it there is no much larger clone, and no base qualities were kept. Receptor amplification or capture employed the immunoSEQ multiplex PCR assay. For the multiplex PCR, a mixture combining 60 forward primers for TCR Vbeta segments and 13 reverse primers for TCR Jbeta segments was used. The CDR3 region of rearranged TCR beta genes was amplified from genomic DNA with a multiplex PCR assay. On the Illumina HiSeq System, the amplified TCR beta libraries were sequenced as 87-base-pair reads. The original pipeline was this. In a later analysis, tens of millions of unique TCR beta chains were counted across the approximately 620 repertoires, and about 10 million of these chains were shared by at least two donors. Raw reads were error-corrected and collapsed into unique sequences by a nearest-neighbor algorithm in which closely related sequences were merged to remove PCR and sequencing errors. To assign V, D and J gene segments, CDR3 sequences were aligned to IMGT reference sequences. For a sequence to be retained, a match of at least six nucleotides was required to both a V gene segment and a J gene segment. A rearrangement counted as productive if the CDR3 had no stop codons and remained in frame with V and J, and every other rearrangement counted as non-productive. Following IMGT convention, CDR3 was defined as the stretch from the second conserved V-encoded cysteine to the conserved J-encoded phenylalanine. In an earlier analysis of more than 550 of the donors, sequences lacking an unambiguous match to a single V gene segment were excluded. An earlier analysis of a few hundred of the donors classified V segments as functional when productive rearrangements were above 56.7% and as segregating when the standard deviation between donors was above 5%. To diagnose cytomegalovirus status from the catalog of TCR beta chain sequences, a statistical classification framework was built. In a later analysis, V and J genes were assigned by comparing TCR nucleotide sequences against IMGT/GENE-DB human TR gene sequences. Using the TCRdist pipeline, a later analysis assigned CDR3 sequences along with most-parsimonious VDJ recombination scenarios. A later analysis defined each TCR beta chain by its CDR3 amino acid sequence plus V-gene family, and excluded reads lacking a unique V-gene family. As a way to deal with suspected cross-contamination and a sequencing artifact, a later analysis dropped 640 or so nucleotide sequences that were highly shared and had low generation probability. In a later analysis, a clonal expansion index for each public chain was calculated from normalized within-repertoire ranks of inferred template counts. In a later analysis, generation probabilities were computed using a VDJ recombination model fitted to out-of-frame rearrangements, and the results were checked against IGoR. In a later analysis, hypergeometric tests were used to score TCR-TCR, TCR-HLA and TCR-CMV co-occurrence, with a repertoire-size bias correction applied to TCR pairs. A later analysis estimated false discovery rates by permuting HLA or CMV assignments 20 times. In a later analysis, co-occurring TCRs were grouped using DBSCAN, with TCRdist sequence similarity added in when clustering inside HLA-allele-positive subsets. For co-occurrence clustering, repertoires with fewer than 30,000 or more than 120,000 public chains were excluded, along with roughly 5 repertoires with anomalous nucleotide sharing. As stored in TCRdb, this immuneACCESS dataset retains in-frame rearrangements with V and J assigned. A fraction of the clones does not appear; measured against another copy, unresolved V genes explain less than half of the discrepancy, and the remainder lacks a known reason. For V, J and clone size, that table is used; D and trimming come from the DNA. This sample has more than 100,000 clones in its table, and 70% to 80% of those were observed once. The ten largest clones add up to 2.7% of the sample.

Trimming at the junction amounts to 10 bases on V and 3 bases on J, and the germline ends lie 19 bases apart. From the cysteine up to the phenylalanine, the CDR3 has a length of 15 residues. The DNA shown is the 45-base CDR3, in frame from base 1. Sequences LNHDA (CDR1) and SQIVND (CDR2) are obtained from the germline V gene (reference sequence). The data were obtained in a study of cytomegalovirus exposure and HLA in healthy donors (dated by TCRdb to about 2017). Background on the whole study: In an earlier analysis of several hundred of the donors, 250 to 350 Gb of sequence data and 117 million unique TCR beta sequences from roughly 190 million T cells were reported. In a later genetic analysis, genome-wide SNP genotypes for about 60% of the 666 donors were used, and that subset was treated as a discovery cohort. Rather than drawing on any new phenotypic data, the later analysis identified candidate immune exposures from TCR beta sequences and the way those sequences occurred across donors. An early release that covered fewer than 750 HLA-typed donors contained approximately 300 gigabases of sequencing data and tens of millions of unique TCR sequences. The genetic ancestry cluster associated with self-reported Caucasian donors included roughly four fifths of the approximately 410 genotyped donors. All discovery cohort repertoires had been generated on a single sequencing platform. Typing coverage varied by locus: roughly 620-640 donors for A, B, C, DRB1 and DQB1; more than 500 for DQA1; some 610 for DPA1; around 450 for DPB1. The T cell repertoires of some 670 subjects were profiled by immunosequencing and related to cytomegalovirus serostatus. High-throughput TCR immunosequencing, statistical association of individual TCRs with disease status, and machine learning were combined to predict cytomegalovirus infection status. HLA typing included class I and class II loci at four-digit resolution. Donor age, sex, ethnicity and CMV serostatus were collected together with the repertoire data. To study patterns of TCR occurrence, a later analysis re-analyzed previously published TCR beta repertoires from 700 or so donors and added high-resolution HLA genotyping. The aim of the study was to test whether cataloging public T cell receptors could identify signatures of past pathogen exposure. Besides the first cohort of around 670 subjects, a separate validation cohort made up of 90 to 150 different subjects was used. Across about 380 genotyped donors of the cohort, an average of roughly 230,000 unique TCR beta nucleotide sequences per donor were sequenced, and 15% to 20% of those sequences were non-productive. In an earlier analysis of several hundred of the donors, high-throughput TCR beta sequencing was used to judge whether each TCR beta V gene segment behaved as functional or pseudogenic. Because of strong linkage in the cohort, roughly five DR-DQ haplotypes were treated as single units for association and clustering.

The cohort was made up of 500 to 800 healthy bone marrow donors. All cohort members were sampled while nominally healthy, although unrecorded immune exposures were likely present. The donor tested CMV seropositive and was one of the 289 seropositive cohort members. Each donor provided a peripheral blood sample, and peripheral blood mononuclear cells were used for TCR beta sequencing. Genomic DNA was extracted from the blood cell samples with the Qiagen DNeasy Blood Extraction Kit. Broad study findings and their caveats: Correlated functional status among segregating V segments might reflect linkage disequilibrium, but an unknown experimental factor could not be ruled out. Specific HLA alleles were associated with around 18,000 TCR beta sequences at a false discovery rate of 0.05 in a later analysis. Because some donors lacked HLA typing at each locus, the association tests relied only on the typed subset. CMV serostatus was the only immune exposure information available for the cohort. Most TCR sequences were observed very rarely across donors, whereas some public TCRs were present in many individuals. A further reported finding was that TCR beta sequences accurately predicted the HLA-A and HLA-B alleles for most subjects in the first cohort. In a later analysis, the rate of TCR association differed among HLA loci, with DRB1 alleles having the most associated TCRs and HLA-C alleles having the fewest. Cytomegalovirus status was reported to be diagnosed by the classifier with high specificity and sensitivity in both the original and validation cohorts. Seventeen rarely observed V segments, including chromosome 9 orphons, were excluded from the earlier analysis of several hundred of the donors because counts were too low. When HLA alleles, especially DR and DQ, strongly co-occurred, TCR associations were difficult to assign to individual alleles. In an earlier analysis of about 540 of the donors, most TCR beta V segments were observed in productive rearrangements about 87% or about 30% of the time, broadly matching IMGT annotations. Compared with equally common non-associated chains, HLA-associated TCR beta chains in a later analysis were more clonally expanded and had lower generation probabilities. Roughly uniform sequencing depth across donors was assumed in presence/absence analyses, although this assumption may not hold. The sequencing pipeline was judged likely to have produced a cluster of highly shared sequence variants as a technical artifact. In a later genetic analysis, fewer N-insertions in productive TCRs were reported among donors in an Asian-associated ancestry cluster than the approximately 670-donor mean. Only TCR beta chains were sequenced in this cohort, and the absence of alpha or paired-chain data limited detectable features. According to a later analysis, most CMV-associated TCR beta chains appeared to be HLA-restricted, and the HLA associations seemed to be driven largely by CMV exposure. A total of 150 to 200 TCR beta chains were listed by the study as associated with cytomegalovirus. A later genetic analysis associated a missense DCLRE1C variant with V-gene and J-gene trimming of TCR beta chains, and an independent cohort replicated the association. Some IMGT-functional V segments, including TRBV6-2 and TRBV6-3, could not be told apart with the 87-base-pair reads, so those segments were excluded. A later analysis reported that several top co-occurrence clusters appeared linked to parvovirus B19, influenza, CMV and Epstein-Barr virus. The authors suggested that the approach could potentially be generalized to other disease states and immunological phenotypes. In vitro tests confirmed that three of the cytomegalovirus-associated TCR beta chains recognize cytomegalovirus antigens.

The chain was built from TRBV19 and TRBJ1-5; possibly the D gene is TRBD1, per 5 matching bases. The source of this sequence is a woman between 35 and 50 years old in good health and CMV-seropositive. Sample: PBMCs. The CDR3 corresponds to CATDMRAGVNQPQHF. The sequenced DNA: TGTGCCACCGACATGAGGGCGGGGGTCAATCAGCCCCAGCATTTT.